The clone carrying this T cell receptor (beta chain) was observed a single time. Its antigen is undetermined. Sequence at one end of the junction differs from germline and may be a read error. The library came from three nested PCR rounds adapted from ARM-PCR protocols. TCRdb reprocessed the multiplex PCR reads with MiXCR, giving one entry per CDR3 protein. The top ten hold around a fifth of the sample, which has over 80,000 distinct CDR3 sequences, around three quarters seen once. These data originate in a study of tumor and adjacent non-tumor tissue in lung cancer. At the level of the study: Histology: under 15 adenocarcinoma, a couple of squamous cell carcinoma, 1 small cell lung cancer. Samples averaged around 4 million productive TCRbeta reads each. Study-level points and caveats: Compared with tumor, normal lung showed significantly lower TCR diversity.

Germline V gene lookup returns CDR1 SQVTM and CDR2 ANQGSEA. The CDR3 is made up of 12 amino acids. No cell sorting was done before RNA was extracted from the tissue. This non-tumor lung sample came from over 3 cm beyond the tumor edge. Between August and November 2014, newly diagnosed, chemotherapy-naive lung cancer patients underwent thoracic surgery in China. The receptor's source is a woman between 50 and 59 years old with non-small cell lung cancer. The chain links TRBV29-1 to TRBJ1-1; D is undetermined. What was sequenced was distant non-tumor lung tissue. In DNA form, the CDR3 reads TGCAGCGCCAGCAGGATGAACACTGAAGCCTGCTTT. Translating it yields CSASRMNTEACF.